This T cell receptor beta chain came from a study of blood T cell repertoires in COVID-19. Study-wide context: Spain, Italy and the United States supplied samples that represented acute and convalescent COVID-19. PBMCs, B-cell-depleted T cells, or T cells were the source of the cDNA or gDNA that made up the material.

Per the study methods: The authors estimated nucleated cell counts from reference gene primer amplification. TCRdb's copy holds only in-frame clones and misses some; the assay was immunoSEQ multiplex PCR. The V and J calls and clone size are taken from that table; D and trimming were inferred from the DNA. The sample records about 73,000 clones, about 79% being singletons. Germline CDR1 is SGHVS and CDR2 is FQNEAQ. V dropped 1 base and J dropped 4 bases, with 8 bases sitting between them. The CDR3 has 14 amino acids. The chain recombines TRBV7-8 with TRBJ1-3; D is uncertain. The TCR was taken from a woman in her sixties or seventies with acute or convalescent COVID-19. Sample: peripheral blood. The CDR3 coding sequence is TGTGCCAGCAGCTTAGTAACGGGGGGAAACACCATATATTTT. It encodes CASSLVTGGNTIYF.